This TCR beta chain was identified during a study of T cell responses to AZD1222 COVID-19 vaccine (dated by TCRdb to the early 2020s). Context from the whole study: AZD1222 recipients given second doses at about 4 weeks or at about 12 weeks were pooled, since spike-specific TCR depth and breadth were not found to differ between the two schedules. Enrollment into the trials was organized by age into subgroups of 18-55, 56-69 and 70-plus years, and those subgroups contained about 160, 30 and 59 TCR-sequenced participants, respectively. A total of 233 trial participants underwent TCR sequencing, of whom nearly 210 received two doses of AZD1222 and around 26 received two doses of the MenACWY control vaccine. Study-wide conclusions, independent of this receptor: Conclusions about previously exposed vaccinees were limited because only a handful of AZD1222 recipients were SARS-CoV-2 seropositive at baseline. In the small 56-69-year group, the increase in depth fell short of significance, most likely because of low power. The vaccine-associated CD4 TCRs covered the entire spike protein, and the dominant responses fell in regions 160-218 and 743-854. Epitopes outside the regions mutated in the B.1.351 and B.1.1.7 variants were reportedly recognized by nearly half of the unique spike-specific TCRs. Because no samples from the day 14 peak response were available, repertoires could be characterized only after the peak T cell response. Participants were mostly white British and included more females than males, and it was suggested by the authors that clonal diversity may have been underestimated. A significant rise in spike-specific TCR breadth and depth was observed after two AZD1222 doses relative to day 0 and relative to MenACWY recipients.

The CDR3 regions of human TCRbeta chains were analyzed by immunosequencing. Per the authors' processing: Repertoire TCRs were matched against a reference library of SARS-CoV-2-specific TCRs generated with the MIRA antigen-specificity platform. Breadth meant the fraction of unique TCRs that were SARS-CoV-2-associated, whereas depth meant the fraction of total T cells that were SARS-CoV-2-associated. Using the MIRA data, each spike-specific TCR was mapped to the spike region that the TCR reacts to and placed in a CD4 or CD8 class. Log10-transformed breadth and depth values were compared by one-way ANOVA with Sidak's multiple comparisons tests. In its TCRdb copy, this immuneACCESS table keeps in-frame sequences only and misses some clones. Where compared with another copy, unresolved V genes explain less than half of these, and the others have no known cause. V and J calls and clone size are copied from that table; D and trimming were computed from the DNA. For this sample the table gives 90,000 to 120,000 clones, of which around 87% were detected only once. The top ten constitute around 4.5% of the sample.

Trimming removed 0 bases from V and 3 bases from J, leaving 12 bases between the germline ends. From the germline V gene, CDR1 is SGHRS and CDR2 is YFSETQ. Taken from cysteine to phenylalanine, the CDR3 has 16 residues. Just the 48-base CDR3 DNA is kept, in frame starting at base 1. This specimen's time point label, interpreted: baseline before first vaccination. Vaccinee samples came from UK trials COV001 and COV002, including a single-blind randomized controlled phase 2/3 trial of AZD1222 (ChAdOx1 nCoV-19) in healthy adults. For TCRbeta chain sequencing, PBMC samples were collected from trial participants at day 0 and at day 28 after the second dose. Note on this clone: The target of this receptor is not known. No much larger clone is present one base from it, and per-base qualities are unavailable.

This clonotype was sampled from an adult in good health. The chain is assembled from TRBV5-1 and TRBJ1-4; the D gene cannot be named for sure. The sample here was peripheral blood, taken on day 0 of AZD1222 vaccination. The CDR3 region has the sequence CASSLAGLLSNEKLFF. The DNA sequence is TGCGCCAGCAGCTTGGCCGGACTCCTTTCTAATGAAAAACTGTTTTTT.